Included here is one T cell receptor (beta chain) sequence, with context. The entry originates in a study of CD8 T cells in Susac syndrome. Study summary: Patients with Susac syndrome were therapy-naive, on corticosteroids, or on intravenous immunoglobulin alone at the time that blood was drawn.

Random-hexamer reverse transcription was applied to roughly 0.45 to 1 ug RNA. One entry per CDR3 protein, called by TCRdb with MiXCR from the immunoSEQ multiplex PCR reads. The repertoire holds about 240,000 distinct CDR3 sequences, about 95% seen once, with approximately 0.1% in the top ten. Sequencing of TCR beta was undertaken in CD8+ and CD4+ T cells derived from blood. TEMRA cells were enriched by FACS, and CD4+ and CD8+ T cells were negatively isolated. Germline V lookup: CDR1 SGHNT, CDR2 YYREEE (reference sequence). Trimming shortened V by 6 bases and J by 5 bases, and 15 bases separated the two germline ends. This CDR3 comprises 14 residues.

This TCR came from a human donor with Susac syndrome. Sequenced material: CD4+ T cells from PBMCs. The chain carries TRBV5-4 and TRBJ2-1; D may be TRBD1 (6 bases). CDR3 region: CASTPGHPNNEQFF. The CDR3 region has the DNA TGTGCCAGCACCCCGGGACACCCGAACAATGAGCAGTTCTTC.